Following are 30 T cell receptor beta chains from one sample sequenced in a study of identifying expanded T cells in peripheral blood (dated by TCRdb to between 2017 and 2020). Library creation used the immunoSEQ multiplex PCR assay. Not all clones reach the TCRdb copy of this immuneACCESS table, which keeps in-frame sequences only. Checked studies attribute under half of the gap to unresolved V genes and leave the rest unexplained. This sample has some 54,000 clones in its table, and roughly 82% of those were observed once. The ten largest clonotypes hold approximately 15% of the sample. Material for sequencing was blood. The receptors stem from a person aged 18 to 70 in good health.

In DNA, the CDR3 is TGTGCCATCACGGACAGCTACGAGCAGTACTTC. It is translated as CAITDSYEQYF. This rearrangement joins TRBV10-3 to TRBJ2-7; D possibly corresponds to TRBD1 (6 bases). From germline, CDR1 is ENHRY and CDR2 SYGVKD. The CDR3 runs 11 residues. The V gene lost 7 bases and the J gene lost 3 bases, with 7 bases spanning the gap.

This clone has more than one count but fewer than ten. The chain joins TRBV5-4 to TRBJ1-2, with 7 bases aligning to TRBD1. CDR3 length: 15 residues. V was clipped by 4 bases and J by 4 bases; unmatched bases: 10. Germline values: CDR1 SGHNT, CDR2 YYREEE (reference sequence). The chain's CDR3 is CASSPLDRESYGYTF. DNA for the CDR3: TGTGCCAGCAGCCCCCTCGACAGGGAAAGCTATGGCTACACCTTC. The full variable domain, completed using reference TRBV5-4 and TRBJ1-2, is ETGVTQSPTHLIKTRGQQVTLRCSSQSGHNTVSWYQQALGQGPQFIFQYYREEENGRGNFPPRFSGLQFPNYSSELNVNALELDDSALYLCASSPLDRESYGYTFGSGTRLTVV.

V gene TRBV19 combines with J gene TRBJ1-1; 11 bases fit TRBD1. J gave up 0 bases and V 5 bases, and 8 bases lay outside the gene matches. This CDR3 is 17 amino acids long. The germline V gene has CDR1 LNHDA and CDR2 SQIVND (reference sequence). In DNA, the CDR3 is TGTGCCAGTAGTCCCTCACCGGGACAGGGGGTGAACACTGAAGCTTTCTTT. Its translation is CASSPSPGQGVNTEAFF.

This clone was seen only a few times. The chain recombines TRBV12-5 with TRBJ1-1; D is unclear. Trimming took 7 bases from V and 0 from J, leaving 9 bases between them. In germline, CDR1 is LGHNT, CDR2 FRNRAP. The CDR3 runs to 13 residues. This CDR3 is CASATQVNTEAFF. The CDR3 coding sequence is TGTGCTAGTGCTACCCAGGTGAACACTGAAGCTTTCTTT.

The chain recombines TRBV7-6 with TRBJ1-2; no clear D gene. The CDR3 loop spans 12 amino acids. The germline V and J ends were trimmed by 4 bases and 9 bases, with 12 bases remaining between them. CDR1 SGHVS and CDR2 FNYEAQ come from the germline V gene. DNA for the CDR3: TGTGCCAGCAGCTATGAGGGAGAAAGCTACACCTTC. This translates into CASSYEGESYTF.

V is TRBV29-1 and J is TRBJ1-2, with D perhaps matching TRBD1 (6 bases). The CDR3 has 13 residues. Trimming took 3 bases from V and 7 from J, leaving 15 bases between them. From germline, CDR1 is SQVTM and CDR2 ANQGSEA. The CDR3 DNA reads as TGCAGCGTTGACGGACAGCTGGGAGGTGGCTACACCTTC. It encodes CSVDGQLGGGYTF.

This clone was recorded a few times. V gene TRBV30 combines with J gene TRBJ1-2; 9 bases are a match to TRBD1. Looked up from germline, CDR1 is GTSNPN and CDR2 is SVGIG (reference sequence). V lost 5 bases to trimming and J lost 4 bases; unmatched junction nucleotides: 8. The CDR3 loop spans 14 amino acids. The CDR3 spells CAWRRTGGGYGYTF. In DNA form, the CDR3 reads TGTGCCTGGCGCCGTACAGGGGGCGGCTATGGCTACACCTTC. Filled out from reference TRBV30 and TRBJ1-2, the complete variable domain reads SQTIHQWPATLVQPVGSPLSLECTVEGTSNPNLYWYRQAAGRGLQLLFYSVGIGQISSEVPQNLSASRPQDRQFILSSKKLLLSDSGFYLCAWRRTGGGYGYTFGSGTRLTVV.

The chain has TRBV5-5 and TRBJ1-1; no clear D gene. CDR1 is SGHKS and CDR2 is YYEKEE in the germline V gene (reference sequence). V lost 4 bases and J lost 5, with 15 bases in between. There are 14 residues in the CDR3. The CDR3 sequence is CASSLGRGETEAFF. CDR3 DNA: TGTGCCAGCAGCCTGGGGAGAGGAGAGACTGAAGCTTTCTTT.

The chain uses TRBV7-8 and TRBJ2-7; 7 nucleotides agree with TRBD2. This CDR3 comprises 16 residues. CDR1 and CDR2 from the germline V gene are SGHVS and FQNEAQ. The junction had 11 bases not matched to a gene; V was cut back by 0 bases and J by 6 bases. The CDR3: CASSLASGGGIPEQYV. The CDR3 DNA follows: TGTGCCAGCAGCTTAGCGAGCGGCGGGGGTATTCCCGAGCAGTACGTC.

V and J are TRBV5-4 and TRBJ2-2, with D possibly matching TRBD2 (6 bases). The CDR3 runs to 16 residues. V lost 6 bases and J lost 1, with 16 bases in between. Germline CDR1 SGHNT, CDR2 YYREEE (reference sequence). The CDR3 is CASIPMDGGNTGELFF. CDR3 nucleotide sequence: TGTGCCAGCATCCCCATGGACGGGGGGAACACCGGGGAGCTGTTTTTT.

The rearrangement joins TRBV9 to TRBJ1-6; D gene uncertain. The ends were cut back, 0 bases at V and 8 bases at J, with 6 bases in the middle. Germline CDR1 and CDR2: SGDLS and YYNGEE. This CDR3 is built from 13 residues. The CDR3 DNA is TGTGCCAGCAGCGTAGCTGAGGATTCACCCCTCCACTTT. This codes for CASSVAEDSPLHF.

The count of this clone is one. This rearrangement joins TRBV4-2 to TRBJ2-5; D remains unclear. Trimming pared 2 bases from V and 5 bases from J, leaving 6 bases between. The germline V gene has CDR1 LGHNA and CDR2 YNFKEQ. This CDR3 region has 12 residues. The CDR3 loop reads CASSQKGETQYF. CDR3 in DNA: TGTGCCAGCAGCCAAAAAGGGGAGACCCAGTACTTC.

This clone is categorized as medium-sized (0.01 to 0.1%). The chain is built from TRBV5-8 and TRBJ1-1, with 10 positions matching TRBD1. The length of the CDR3 is 16 residues. Trimming at V came to 6 bases and at J to 0 bases, leaving 8 bases not matched to a gene. The V gene's germline CDR1 is SGHTS and CDR2 YDEGEE. In nucleotides, the CDR3 is TGTGCCAGCAAGCCTCGGGGACAGGGGATGAACACTGAAGCTTTCTTT. Translation gives CASKPRGQGMNTEAFF.

The genes are TRBV5-1 and TRBJ2-3; weak D call: TRBD2 (6 bases). Trimming removed 4 bases from V and 2 bases from J, with 11 bases in between. The CDR3 totals 14 residues. Germline assignment: CDR1 SGHRS and CDR2 YFSETQ. CDR3 DNA sequence: TGCGCCAGCAGCCGGGGACTCCACACAGATACGCAGTATTTT. Its translation is CASSRGLHTDTQYF.

The DNA of the CDR3 is TGCAGCGTTGATCGGGACGGGACCTACAATGAGCAGTTCTTC. It specifies CSVDRDGTYNEQFF. The chain carries TRBV29-1 and TRBJ2-1; D might be TRBD1 or TRBD2, each matching 5 bases. This CDR3 is built from 14 residues. The V end was cut by 3 bases, the J end by 2 bases, with 11 bases between. CDR1 is SQVTM and CDR2 is ANQGSEA in the germline V gene.

The chain uses TRBV15 and TRBJ2-5, with D possibly being TRBD1 (6 bases). The V gene's germline CDR1 is LNHNV and CDR2 YYDKDF (reference sequence). V lost 0 bases and J 2 bases, leaving 10 bases between the germline ends. The CDR3 consists of 15 residues. The CDR3 here is CATSRDRGWQETQYF. In DNA, the CDR3 is TGTGCCACCAGCAGAGACAGGGGCTGGCAAGAGACCCAGTACTTC.

The chain links TRBV6-1 to TRBJ1-1; D may be TRBD1 (6 bases). Trimming removed 6 bases from V and 3 bases from J, with 11 bases in between. From germline, CDR1 is MNHNS and CDR2 SASEGT. The CDR3 extends over 13 amino acids. The CDR3 reads CASSANRDTEAFF. Here the CDR3 DNA reads TGTGCCAGCAGCGCGAACAGGGACACTGAAGCTTTCTTT.

The rearrangement joins TRBV18 to TRBJ1-4; D remains ambiguous. Trimming took 2 bases from V and 4 from J, leaving 11 bases between them. Per the germline V gene, CDR1 is KGHSH and CDR2 is LQKENI. The CDR3 runs 15 residues. CDR3 sequence (DNA): TGTGCCAGCTCACCAGGACGAGACTTTAATGAAAAACTGTTTTTT. This translates into CASSPGRDFNEKLFF.

This clone was seen a handful of times. The chain has TRBV7-9 and TRBJ1-6, with TRBD1 as a possible D gene (5 bases). Trimming removed 2 bases from V and 9 bases from J, with 17 bases in between. This CDR3 has 16 amino acids. Germline V CDR1 and CDR2: SEHNR, FQNEAQ (reference sequence). The CDR3 nucleotides are TGTGCCAGCAGCTTACGGGGGGGACTAAGGAGTTCACCCCTCCACTTT. Protein sequence: CASSLRGGLRSSPLHF. Combining the CDR3 with reference TRBV7-9 and TRBJ1-6 gives the whole variable domain DTGVSQNPRHKITKRGQNVTFRCDPISEHNRLYWYRQTLGQGPEFLTYFQNEAQLEKSRLLSDRFSAERPKGSFSTLEIQRTEQGDSAMYLCASSLRGGLRSSPLHFGNGTRLTVT.

Worth noting for this clone: The junction departs from the called germline gene at one end, perhaps through a read error. The chain links TRBV5-6 to TRBJ2-3; D call uncertain. The CDR3 consists of 13 residues. The germline CDR1 and CDR2 sequences are SGHDT and YYEEEE. The CDR3 here is CAGSFESTDTQYF. The CDR3 DNA sequence: TGTGCCGGCAGCTTCGAAAGCACAGATACGCAGTATTTT.

The V gene is TRBV7-2, the J gene TRBJ2-1; tentatively, D is TRBD2 (5 bases). There are 13 residues in the CDR3. Trimming took off 6 bases at V and 10 bases at J, with 16 bases between the two ends. Germline CDR1 SGHTA, CDR2 FQGNSA. The CDR3 is CASRRQGGFEQFF. Here the CDR3 DNA reads TGTGCCAGCAGACGACAAGGAGGATTCGAGCAGTTCTTC.

The genes are TRBV27 and TRBJ1-2; 7 bases line up with TRBD1. V gave up 4 bases and J gave up 8 bases; unmatched junction bases: 10. Per the germline V gene, CDR1 is MNHEY and CDR2 is SMNVEV (reference sequence). The CDR3 contains 14 residues. The DNA of the CDR3 is TGTGCCAGCAGTTCCCAGGGGGGGTTGGGAGGCTACACCTTC. The encoded protein is CASSSQGGLGGYTF.

The chain recombines TRBV10-3 with TRBJ2-5; TRBD2 is a possible D gene (5 bases). V was cut by 8 bases and J by 2 bases, with 12 bases left in between. Per the germline V gene, CDR1 is ENHRY and CDR2 is SYGVKD. This CDR3 has 13 amino acids. CDR3 region: CAIQSSPQETQYF. The CDR3 DNA sequence: TGTGCCATCCAGTCTAGCCCTCAAGAGACCCAGTACTTC.

J is TRBJ2-2 and V is TRBV7-9, with 12 nucleotides matching TRBD2. This CDR3 is built from 14 residues. J gave up 6 bases and V 4 bases, and 0 bases lay outside the gene matches. CDR1 and CDR2 from the germline V gene are SEHNR and FQNEAQ (reference sequence). CDR3 region: CASSSSGGAGELFF. CDR3 coding DNA: TGTGCCAGCAGCTCTAGCGGGGGGGCCGGGGAGCTGTTTTTT.

The rearrangement joins TRBV30 to TRBJ1-3; tentatively, D is TRBD1 (5 bases). The germline V and J ends were trimmed by 2 bases and 0 bases, with 11 bases remaining between them. The germline gives CDR1 GTSNPN, CDR2 SVGIG (reference sequence). The CDR3 is 15 amino acids. This CDR3 reads CAWSKVGASGNTIYF. CDR3 bases: TGTGCCTGGAGTAAGGTCGGGGCCTCTGGAAACACCATATATTTT.

This clone has a single count. The rearrangement links TRBV29-1 to TRBJ2-5; D remains ambiguous. The germline V gene encodes CDR1 SQVTM and CDR2 ANQGSEA. This CDR3 region has 11 residues. V lost 4 bases and J 4 bases, leaving 7 bases between the germline ends. DNA for the CDR3: TGCAGCGTTGGGGCAACAGAGACCCAGTACTTC. Translating it yields CSVGATETQYF.

The chain carries TRBV11-2 and TRBJ1-4, with TRBD1 as a possible D gene (6 bases). V lost 1 base, J lost 0 bases, and 9 bases lay in between. CDR1 and CDR2 (germline): SGHAT, FQNNGV. CDR3 size: 16 residues. The CDR3 region is CASSLGRGTTNEKLFF. The CDR3 DNA is TGTGCCAGCAGCTTAGGCAGGGGTACAACTAATGAAAAACTGTTTTTT.

J is TRBJ1-3 and V is TRBV18; perhaps TRBD1 as D (6 bases). This CDR3 has 13 residues. Germline lookup yields CDR1 KGHSH and CDR2 LQKENI. Trimming shortened V by 6 bases and J by 2 bases, and 8 bases separated the two germline ends. This chain's CDR3 is CASSRTAGNTIYF. The CDR3 DNA sequence: TGTGCCAGCTCCCGGACAGCTGGAAACACCATATATTTT.

The chain combines TRBV10-3 with TRBJ2-1, with a weak D call TRBD2 (7 bases). Deletions cut 3 bases from V and 4 bases from J, with 16 bases between. This CDR3 comprises 16 residues. From germline, CDR1 is ENHRY and CDR2 SYGVKD. The CDR3 protein is CAISEGGRGLYNEQFF. The CDR3 nucleotides read TGTGCCATCAGTGAAGGAGGGCGGGGGCTTTACAATGAGCAGTTCTTC.

This clone was counted between two and nine times. The chain combines TRBV5-4 with TRBJ1-5; D is undetermined. The CDR3 has 14 residues. Between the trimmed V and J ends, which lost 0 bases and 3 bases, there was a span of 7 bases. CDR1 SGHNT and CDR2 YYREEE come from the germline V gene (reference sequence). CDR3 sequence: CASSLGGPNQPQHF. The CDR3 nucleotides read TGTGCCAGCAGCTTGGGCGGACCCAATCAGCCCCAGCATTTT.